This T cell receptor beta chain was documented in a study of chemoradiotherapy in HPV16-positive cancers. Data came from immunoSEQ multiplex PCR; TCRdb stores just in-frame clones and leaves some out. The repertoire includes 29,000 or so clones, approximately 91% of them detected once, and approximately 22% sits in the top ten. V lost 5 bases and J lost 0, with 9 bases in between. CDR1 and CDR2 from the germline V gene are LNHDA and SQIVND (reference sequence). The CDR3 runs to 14 residues. The specimen comprised blood, sampled from a patient who underwent chemoradiotherapy. The rearrangement joins TRBV19 to TRBJ2-3; D call uncertain. The sequence derives from a human donor with HPV-associated anogenital cancer. This CDR3 is CASSPRRSTDTQYF. The CDR3, as DNA: TGTGCCAGTAGTCCCCGTAGAAGCACAGATACGCAGTATTTT.